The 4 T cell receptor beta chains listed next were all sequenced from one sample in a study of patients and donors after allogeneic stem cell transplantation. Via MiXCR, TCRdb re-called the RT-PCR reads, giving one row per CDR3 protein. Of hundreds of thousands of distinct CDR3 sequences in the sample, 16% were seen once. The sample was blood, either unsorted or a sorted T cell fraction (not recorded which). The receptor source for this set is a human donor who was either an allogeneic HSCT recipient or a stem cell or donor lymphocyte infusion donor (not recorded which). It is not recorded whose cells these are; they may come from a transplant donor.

Here the CDR3 reads CSVGGRQGNTGELFF. In nucleotides, the CDR3 is TGCAGCGTCGGGGGGCGACAGGGAAACACCGGGGAGCTGTTTTTT. This chain uses TRBV29-1 with TRBJ2-2; tentatively, D is TRBD1 or TRBD2 (7 bases each). Germline-derived CDR1 and CDR2 are SQVTM and ANQGSEA. Trimming took off 6 bases at V and 2 bases at J, with 16 bases between the two ends. This CDR3 contains 15 residues.

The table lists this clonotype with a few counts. CDR3 region: CASSGSGTVYNNEQFF. CDR3 bases: TGTGCCAGCAGTGGGTCTGGGACGGTATACAACAATGAGCAGTTCTTC. The V call is TRBV6-1, the J call TRBJ2-1, with D perhaps given as TRBD1 or TRBD2 (5 bases each). The length of the CDR3 is 16 residues. The V gene lost 4 bases and the J gene lost 5 bases, with 18 bases spanning the gap. Germline V CDR1 and CDR2: MNHNS, SASEGT.

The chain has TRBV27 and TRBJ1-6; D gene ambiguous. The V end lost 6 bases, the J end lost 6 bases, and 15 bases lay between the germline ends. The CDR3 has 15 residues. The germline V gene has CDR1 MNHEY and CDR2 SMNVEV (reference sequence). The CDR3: CASSLGRRSNSPLHF. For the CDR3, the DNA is TGTGCCAGCAGCCTAGGCAGGCGGAGTAATTCACCCCTCCACTTT.

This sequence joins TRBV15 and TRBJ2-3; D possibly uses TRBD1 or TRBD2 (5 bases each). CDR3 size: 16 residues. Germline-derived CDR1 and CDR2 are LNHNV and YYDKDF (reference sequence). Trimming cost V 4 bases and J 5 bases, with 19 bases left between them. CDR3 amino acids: CATSTNDVRGGDTQYF. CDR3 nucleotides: TGTGCCACCAGCACCAACGACGTGCGTGGGGGAGATACGCAGTATTTT.